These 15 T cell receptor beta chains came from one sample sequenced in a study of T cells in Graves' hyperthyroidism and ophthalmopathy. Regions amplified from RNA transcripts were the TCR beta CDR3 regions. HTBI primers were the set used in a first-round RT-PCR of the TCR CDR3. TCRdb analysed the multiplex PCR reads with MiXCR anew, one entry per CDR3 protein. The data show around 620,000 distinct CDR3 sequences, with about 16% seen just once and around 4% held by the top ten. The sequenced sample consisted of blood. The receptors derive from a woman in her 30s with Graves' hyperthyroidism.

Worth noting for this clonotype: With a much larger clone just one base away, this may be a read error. This CDR3 reads CTSSRQEGSSYEQYF. CDR3 coding DNA: TGTACCAGCAGCCGCCAAGAGGGAAGCTCCTACGAGCAGTACTTC. The J gene is TRBJ2-7, the V gene TRBV7-3; possible D gene TRBD2, 5 bases. The CDR3 consists of 15 residues. CDR1 is SGHTA, CDR2 FQGTGA, per germline.

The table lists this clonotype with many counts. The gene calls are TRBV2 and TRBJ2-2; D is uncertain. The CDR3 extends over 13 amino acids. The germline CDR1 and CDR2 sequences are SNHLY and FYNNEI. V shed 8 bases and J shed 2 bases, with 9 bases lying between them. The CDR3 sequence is CASGSRNTGELFF. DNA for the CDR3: TGTGCCAGCGGGTCTAGAAACACCGGGGAGCTGTTTTTT.

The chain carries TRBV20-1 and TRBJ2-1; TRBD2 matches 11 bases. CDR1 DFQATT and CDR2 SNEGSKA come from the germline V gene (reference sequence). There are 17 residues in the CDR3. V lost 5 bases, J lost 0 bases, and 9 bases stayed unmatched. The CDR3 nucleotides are TGCAGTGCTGACGGGACTAGCGGTACTAGCTCCTACAATGAGCAGTTCTTC. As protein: CSADGTSGTSSYNEQFF.

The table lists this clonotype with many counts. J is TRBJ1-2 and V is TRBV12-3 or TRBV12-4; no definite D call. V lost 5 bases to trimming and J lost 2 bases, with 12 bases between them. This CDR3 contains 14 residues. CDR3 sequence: CASSPTVNNYGYTF. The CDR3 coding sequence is TGTGCCAGCAGTCCGACCGTTAACAACTATGGCTACACCTTC.

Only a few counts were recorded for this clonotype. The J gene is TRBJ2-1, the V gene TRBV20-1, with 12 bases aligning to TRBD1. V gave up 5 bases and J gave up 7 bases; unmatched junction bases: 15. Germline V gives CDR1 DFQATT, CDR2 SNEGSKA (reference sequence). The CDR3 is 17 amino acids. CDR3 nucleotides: TGCAGTGCTGCCACCGCCGGGGGGACAGGGGGCTGGAATGAGCAGTTCTTC. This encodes CSAATAGGTGGWNEQFF.

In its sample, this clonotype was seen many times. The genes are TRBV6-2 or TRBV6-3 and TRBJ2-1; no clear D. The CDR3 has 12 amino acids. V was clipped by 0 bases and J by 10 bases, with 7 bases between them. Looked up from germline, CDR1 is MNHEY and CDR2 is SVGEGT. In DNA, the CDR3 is TGTGCCAGCAGTTACTCGAGTATCGAGCAGTTCTTC. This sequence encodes CASSYSSIEQFF.

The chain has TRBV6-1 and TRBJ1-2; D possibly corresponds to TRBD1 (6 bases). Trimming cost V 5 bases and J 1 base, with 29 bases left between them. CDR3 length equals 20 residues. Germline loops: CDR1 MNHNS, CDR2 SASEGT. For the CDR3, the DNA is TGTGCCAGCAGTCCTTCGTACGGGCAGGGGATCGGACGGGGTAACTATGGCTACACCTTC. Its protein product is CASSPSYGQGIGRGNYGYTF.

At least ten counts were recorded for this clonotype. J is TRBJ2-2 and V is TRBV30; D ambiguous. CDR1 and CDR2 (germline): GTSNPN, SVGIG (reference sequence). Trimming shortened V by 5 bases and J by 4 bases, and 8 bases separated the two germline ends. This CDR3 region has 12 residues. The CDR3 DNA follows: TGTGCCTGGGACGGGCTCACCGGGGAGCTGTTTTTT. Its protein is CAWDGLTGELFF.

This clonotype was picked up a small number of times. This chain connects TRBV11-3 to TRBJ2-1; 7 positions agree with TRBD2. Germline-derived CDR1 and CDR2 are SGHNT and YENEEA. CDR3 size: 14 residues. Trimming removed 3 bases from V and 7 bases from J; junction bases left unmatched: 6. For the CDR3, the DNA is TGTGCCAGCAGCTTCGGGGGAGGGCTGAATGAGCAGTTCTTC. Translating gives CASSFGGGLNEQFF.

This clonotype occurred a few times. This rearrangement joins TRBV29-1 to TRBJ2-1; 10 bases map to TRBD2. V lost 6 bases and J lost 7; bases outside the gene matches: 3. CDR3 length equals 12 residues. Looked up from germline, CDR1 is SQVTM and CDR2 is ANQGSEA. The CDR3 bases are TGCAGCGTCACTAGCGGGACGAATGAGCAGTTCTTC. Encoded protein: CSVTSGTNEQFF.

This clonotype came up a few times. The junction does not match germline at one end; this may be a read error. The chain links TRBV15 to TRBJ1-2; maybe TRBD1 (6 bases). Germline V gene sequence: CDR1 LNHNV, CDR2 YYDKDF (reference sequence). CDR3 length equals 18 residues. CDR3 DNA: TGTGCCACCAGCAGAGATCGGGGGCAGTTCGCCGCTAAATATGGCTACACCTTC. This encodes CATSRDRGQFAAKYGYTF.

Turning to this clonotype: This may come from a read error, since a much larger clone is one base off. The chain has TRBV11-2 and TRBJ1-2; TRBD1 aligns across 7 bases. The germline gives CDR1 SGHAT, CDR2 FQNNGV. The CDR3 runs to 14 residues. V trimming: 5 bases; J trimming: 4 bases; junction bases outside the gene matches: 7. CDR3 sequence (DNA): TGTGCCAGCAGCGCCATGACAGGGATCTATGGCTACACCTTC. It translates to CASSAMTGIYGYTF.

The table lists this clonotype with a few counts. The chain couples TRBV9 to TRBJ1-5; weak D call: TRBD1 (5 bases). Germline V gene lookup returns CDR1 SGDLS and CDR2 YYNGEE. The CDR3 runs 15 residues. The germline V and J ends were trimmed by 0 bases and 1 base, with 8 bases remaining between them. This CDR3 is CASSVGGVSNQPQHF. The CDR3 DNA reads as TGTGCCAGCAGCGTAGGAGGGGTCAGCAATCAGCCCCAGCATTTT.

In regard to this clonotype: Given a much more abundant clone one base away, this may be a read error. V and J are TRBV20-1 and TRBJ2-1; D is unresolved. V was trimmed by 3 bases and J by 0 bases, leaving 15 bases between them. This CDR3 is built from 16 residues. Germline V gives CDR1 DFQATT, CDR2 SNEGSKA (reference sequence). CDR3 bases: TGCAGTGCTAGGAGCCTAACGGATAGCTCCTACAATGAGCAGTTCTTC. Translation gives CSARSLTDSSYNEQFF.

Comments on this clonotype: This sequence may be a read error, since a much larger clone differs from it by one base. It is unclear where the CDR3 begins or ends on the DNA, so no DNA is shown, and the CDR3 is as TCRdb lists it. This chain's CDR3 is CASGLVVASGTYNERFF. This chain connects TRBV12-5 to TRBJ2-1; the tabulated D call, TRBD2, remains unverified against the DNA. CDR1 and CDR2 from the germline V gene are LGHNT and FRNRAP. The CDR3 adds up to 17 amino acids, both ends counted.